One sample yielded the 8 T cell receptor beta chains listed below, sequenced in a study of tumor-infiltrating lymphocytes in oesophageal squamous cell carcinoma. TCRdb re-derived calls from the PCR reads in MiXCR, one entry per CDR3 protein. The sample records 23,000 or so distinct CDR3 sequences, 35% to 45% being singletons. The specimen sequenced was esophageal tumor tissue. The receptors were gathered from a male donor with esophageal squamous cell carcinoma.

On this clonotype: The CDR3 ends on some other residue instead of the conserved phenylalanine or tryptophan, so this is likely a read error. The limits of the CDR3 on the DNA are not certain, so only TCRdb's listed CDR3 is given. The rearrangement joins TRBV7-9 to TRBJ2-6; TRBD2 reflects the table's D call only, with no check against the DNA. A total of 16 residues make up the CDR3, ends included. Per germline, CDR1 SEHNR and CDR2 FQNEAQ (reference sequence). This CDR3 reads CASSLGLTPDEQYFGP.

In this sample, this clonotype turned up a few times. The rearrangement uses TRBV19 and TRBJ2-2, with D unclear. V was cut by 7 bases and J by 4 bases, with 13 bases left in between. CDR1 is LNHDA, CDR2 SQIVND, per germline (reference sequence). The length of the CDR3 is 14 residues. CDR3 loop: CASTRYGPTGELFF. The CDR3 nucleotides are TGTGCCAGTACGCGGTACGGTCCCACCGGGGAGCTGTTTTTT.

The chain recombines TRBV7-8 with TRBJ2-3; no definite D call. Germline assignment: CDR1 SGHVS and CDR2 FQNEAQ. V shed 0 bases and J shed 3 bases, with 7 bases lying between them. The CDR3 length is 14 residues. Here the CDR3 reads CASSLASDTDTQYF. The CDR3 coding sequence is TGTGCCAGCAGCTTAGCTTCAGATACAGATACGCAGTATTTT. Full variable domain (outside the CDR3, taken from reference TRBV7-8 and TRBJ2-3): GAGVSQSPRYKVAKRGQDVALRCDPISGHVSLFWYQQALGQGPEFLTYFQNEAQLDKSGLPSDRFFAERPEGSVSTLKIQRTQQEDSAVYLCASSLASDTDTQYFGPGTRLTVL.

Many counts were recorded for this clonotype. This sequence joins TRBV7-9 and TRBJ2-1, with D unclear. Gene TRBJ2-7 matches the end of the DNA better, so the J call may be wrong. Germline CDR1 SEHNR, CDR2 FQNEAQ (reference sequence). This CDR3 spans 15 amino acids. CDR3 in amino acids: CASSLDRSVAAEQYF. CDR3 DNA: TGTGCCAGCAGCTTAGATAGGAGCGTAGCCGCTGAGCAGTACTTC.

This clonotype has just a few counts. The chain links TRBV7-3 to TRBJ2-3; tentatively, D is TRBD2 (5 bases). The end of the DNA aligns better with TRBJ2-1, so the J call may be wrong. Germline V gene data show CDR1 as SGHTA and CDR2 as FQGTGA. The CDR3 has 13 residues. CDR3 coding DNA: TGTGCCAGCAGCTTAACGAGGGATTTAAAGCAGTTCTTC. This sequence encodes CASSLTRDLKQFF.

The V and J genes are TRBV7-6 and TRBJ2-5; the match to TRBD2 covers 15 bases. The ends lost 5 bases at V and 3 bases at J; junction bases unmatched: 4. CDR3 length: 16 amino acids. The germline V gene encodes CDR1 SGHVS and CDR2 FNYEAQ. CDR3 in DNA: TGTGCCAGCAGCACTGGACTAGCGGGAGGGAAAGAGACCCAGTACTTC. Translated, it gives CASSTGLAGGKETQYF.

This clonotype has a count of ten or more. The CDR3 DNA follows: TGTGCCAGCAGTCTCACGCCCGGGACTAGCACAGATACGCAGTATTTT. This encodes CASSLTPGTSTDTQYF. The gene calls are TRBV27 and TRBJ2-3, with D perhaps TRBD2 (6 bases). This CDR3 spans 16 amino acids. The V end lost 5 bases, the J end lost 0 bases, and 15 bases lay between the germline ends. The germline V gene encodes CDR1 MNHEY and CDR2 SMNVEV (reference sequence).

This clonotype appeared once. At one boundary the junction diverges from the germline segment, which might be a read error. V and J are TRBV5-6 and TRBJ1-3; D is possibly TRBD1 (5 bases). CDR3 size: 14 residues. Germline V gene data show CDR1 as SGHDT and CDR2 as YYEEEE. The CDR3 loop is CASSLGQGGNAIYF. The CDR3 bases are TGTGCCAGCAGCTTGGGTCAGGGTGGAAACGCCATATATTTT.